These 27 T cell receptor beta chains were sequenced from one sample in a study of blood T cell repertoires in COVID-19. Clones were sequenced by immunoSEQ multiplex PCR, and TCRdb holds only the in-frame ones, with some missing. The repertoire holds about 93,000 clones, with roughly 88% as singletons. The source material was peripheral blood. The receptors here all came from a human donor with active COVID-19. The donor label of this sample is uncertain.

The chain joins TRBV5-1 to TRBJ1-1; 8 nucleotides match TRBD1. Germline V gives CDR1 SGHRS, CDR2 YFSETQ. V trimming: 3 bases; J trimming: 6 bases; junction bases outside the gene matches: 7. This CDR3 comprises 14 residues. Written as DNA, the CDR3 is TGCGCCAGCAGCTATACAGGGGGGACGTCTGAAGCTTTCTTT. Encoded protein: CASSYTGGTSEAFF.

The rearrangement joins TRBV7-2 to TRBJ2-1; the match to TRBD2 covers 12 bases. V shed 1 base and J 5 bases; nucleotides not matched to a gene: 3. The CDR3 totals 16 residues. Germline-derived CDR1 and CDR2 are SGHTA and FQGNSA. CDR3 protein: CASSLELAGGHNEQFF. The CDR3 DNA reads as TGTGCCAGCAGCTTAGAACTAGCGGGGGGCCACAATGAGCAGTTCTTC.

This clone was counted a single time. The chain carries TRBV9 and TRBJ2-2; no reliable D call. Trimming shortened V by 0 bases and J by 3 bases, and 9 bases separated the two germline ends. CDR3 length: 15 amino acids. Germline V gene sequence: CDR1 SGDLS, CDR2 YYNGEE. The CDR3 bases are TGTGCCAGCAGCGTAGCCCTTGGAGACACCGGGGAGCTGTTTTTT. Translating gives CASSVALGDTGELFF.

This chain uses TRBV5-1 with TRBJ2-5, with 10 positions matching TRBD2. This CDR3 is 15 amino acids long. The trim removed 0 bases at V and 2 bases at J, leaving 1 base unmatched. Germline loops: CDR1 SGHRS, CDR2 YFSETQ. The CDR3 protein is CASSLVSGGQETQYF. In DNA, the CDR3 is TGCGCCAGCAGCTTGGTTAGCGGGGGGCAAGAGACCCAGTACTTC.

This chain connects TRBV4-3 to TRBJ2-2; D is uncertain. Per the germline V gene, CDR1 is LGHNA and CDR2 is YSLEER. The CDR3 covers 14 residues. Trimming took off 1 base at V and 2 bases at J, with 5 bases between the two ends. CDR3 in amino acids: CASSQVFNTGELFF. The CDR3, as DNA: TGCGCCAGCAGCCAAGTCTTTAACACCGGGGAGCTGTTTTTT.

A few counts support this clone. V and J are TRBV7-9 and TRBJ2-1; a possible D gene is TRBD2 (6 bases). Germline V gene data show CDR1 as SEHNR and CDR2 as FQNEAQ (reference sequence). The V end was cut by 5 bases, the J end by 4 bases, with 21 bases between. The CDR3 contains 17 residues. In nucleotides, the CDR3 is TGTGCCAGCAGCACCGGCCGACTAGGTCCTAGGTACAATGAGCAGTTCTTC. It codes for CASSTGRLGPRYNEQFF.

The chain couples TRBV2 to TRBJ1-2, with 7 positions matching TRBD1. With 2 bases clipped from V and 2 bases from J, the junction kept 8 bases outside the gene matches. CDR1 and CDR2 (germline): SNHLY, FYNNEI. This CDR3 has 16 residues. The DNA of the CDR3 is TGTGCCAGCAGTGAAATGGTAGGCAGGGGGAACTATGGCTACACCTTC. Its translation: CASSEMVGRGNYGYTF.

This clone was seen more than once but under ten times. The chain has TRBV4-1 and TRBJ2-7; D may be TRBD1 (6 bases). The CDR3 extends over 13 amino acids. The V end was cut by 2 bases, the J end by 4 bases, with 9 bases between. Per the germline V gene, CDR1 is MGHRA and CDR2 is YSYEKL. CDR3 region: CASSQLTGYEQYF. The CDR3 bases are TGCGCCAGCAGCCAACTGACAGGTTACGAGCAGTACTTC.

The DNA for the CDR3 is TGTGCCAGCAGTCCCGGGATAGCGGGGGCCCCCTCCTACAATGAGCAGTTCTTC. As protein: CASSPGIAGAPSYNEQFF. The chain employs TRBV7-3 and TRBJ2-1; 9 nucleotides agree with TRBD2. Germline trimming cut 6 bases from V and 0 bases from J; bases unmatched to any gene: 12. Germline V gene lookup returns CDR1 SGHTA and CDR2 FQGTGA. The CDR3 totals 18 residues.

The rearrangement links TRBV3-1 (or the pseudogene TRBV3-2) to TRBJ2-5; TRBD2 agrees at 9 bases. V gave up 2 bases and J gave up 2 bases; unmatched junction bases: 6. CDR3 length equals 16 residues. The germline V gene encodes CDR1 LGHDT and CDR2 YNNKEL (reference sequence). The CDR3 is CASSQQKTSGQETQYF. The CDR3 DNA sequence: TGTGCCAGCAGCCAACAGAAGACTAGCGGACAAGAGACCCAGTACTTC.

This chain links TRBV4-1 with TRBJ2-1; 8 bases line up with TRBD2. Trimming at V came to 0 bases and at J to 9 bases, leaving 25 bases not matched to a gene. Germline CDR1 reads MGHRA; CDR2 reads YSYEKL. This CDR3 spans 21 amino acids. The DNA of the CDR3 is TGCGCCAGCAGCCAAGAGTGGGCCACCCTTGTCCCGGGGGGGCCTCTAGTTGAGCAGTTCTTC. This translates into CASSQEWATLVPGGPLVEQFF.

This clone occurred once. V is TRBV7-9 and J is TRBJ1-2; the D is unclear. With 0 bases removed from V and 4 bases from J, the gap between germline ends came to 12 bases. Germline-derived CDR1 and CDR2 are SEHNR and FQNEAQ (reference sequence). This CDR3 contains 15 residues. CDR3 residues: CASSLARKTFYGYTF. The CDR3 DNA reads as TGTGCCAGCAGCTTAGCGAGAAAAACCTTCTATGGCTACACCTTC.

The chain joins TRBV7-9 to TRBJ1-5, with TRBD1 matching 7 bases. The CDR3 covers 16 residues. Germline loops: CDR1 SEHNR, CDR2 FQNEAQ (reference sequence). Trimming took 5 bases from V and 2 from J; bases not matched to a gene: 9. The CDR3 DNA is TGTGCCAGCAGCCAAAGGACAGGCGTGGGCAATCAGCCCCAGCATTTT. It is translated as CASSQRTGVGNQPQHF.

V usage is TRBV6-5 and J usage is TRBJ2-5; D is possibly TRBD1 (7 bases). V lost 2 bases to trimming and J lost 5 bases, with 15 bases between them. CDR3 size: 15 residues. Germline V gene sequence: CDR1 MNHEY, CDR2 SVGAGI. The CDR3 loop is CASSYVEGAGETQYF. CDR3 nucleotides: TGTGCCAGCAGTTACGTGGAGGGGGCAGGTGAGACCCAGTACTTC.

The rearrangement uses TRBV5-4 and TRBJ2-2; D is unclear. The CDR3 is 16 amino acids. Germline CDR1 SGHNT, CDR2 YYREEE (reference sequence). Trimming took off 0 bases at V and 3 bases at J, with 12 bases between the two ends. CDR3 loop: CASSLALPRDTGELFF. The CDR3 region has the DNA TGTGCCAGCAGCTTGGCGTTACCACGGGACACCGGGGAGCTGTTTTTT. Combining the CDR3 with reference TRBV5-4 and TRBJ2-2 gives the whole variable domain ETGVTQSPTHLIKTRGQQVTLRCSSQSGHNTVSWYQQALGQGPQFIFQYYREEENGRGNFPPRFSGLQFPNYSSELNVNALELDDSALYLCASSLALPRDTGELFFGEGSRLTVL.

The chain is built from TRBV12-3 or TRBV12-4 and TRBJ1-2, with a possible D match to TRBD1 (5 bases). This CDR3 contains 13 residues. V was pared by 4 bases and J by 4 bases, with 10 bases between. In nucleotides, the CDR3 is TGTGCCAGCAGTTACGACAGAAGCTATGGCTACACCTTC. Translated: CASSYDRSYGYTF.

This chain links TRBV7-2 with TRBJ1-5; 9 bases fit TRBD1. Germline loops: CDR1 SGHTA, CDR2 FQGNSA. The CDR3 loop spans 18 amino acids. Germline trimming cut 2 bases from V and 0 bases from J; bases unmatched to any gene: 8. CDR3 amino acids: CASSLTKDRGYSNQPQHF. CDR3 nucleotides: TGTGCCAGCAGCTTAACCAAGGACAGGGGATATAGCAATCAGCCCCAGCATTTT.

The chain employs TRBV5-8 and TRBJ1-5; TRBD1 aligns across 8 bases. Germline V gene sequence: CDR1 SGHTS, CDR2 YDEGEE. V was clipped by 4 bases and J by 7 bases; unmatched bases: 13. This CDR3 contains 16 residues. As DNA, the CDR3 is TGTGCCAGCAGCATATATGGACAGGGCTTCAGCCAGCCCCAGCATTTT. Translating gives CASSIYGQGFSQPQHF. The full variable domain, in which reference TRBV5-8 and TRBJ1-5 provide the parts outside the CDR3, is EAGVTQSPTHLIKTRGQQATLRCSPISGHTSVYWYQQALGLGLQFLLWYDEGEERNRGNFPPRFSGRQFPNYSSELNVNALELEDSALYLCASSIYGQGFSQPQHFGDGTRLSIL.

The chain employs TRBV3-1 (or the pseudogene TRBV3-2) and TRBJ2-2; no definite D call. V was trimmed by 4 bases and J by 1 base, leaving 10 bases between them. This CDR3 is 15 amino acids long. Germline V CDR1 and CDR2: LGHDT, YNNKEL (reference sequence). The CDR3 loop reads CASSLAGLNTGELFF. In DNA, the CDR3 is TGTGCCAGCAGCCTCGCAGGATTGAACACCGGGGAGCTGTTTTTT.

The rearrangement uses TRBV19 and TRBJ2-2, with D perhaps TRBD2 (5 bases). Germline V gives CDR1 LNHDA, CDR2 SQIVND (reference sequence). V was pared by 1 base and J by 6 bases, with 12 bases between. This CDR3 comprises 15 residues. CDR3 DNA sequence: TGTGCCAGTAGTATAGGACATACTAGGCCCGGGGAGCTGTTTTTT. It translates to CASSIGHTRPGELFF.

This chain connects TRBV6-2 or TRBV6-3 to TRBJ2-5, with D perhaps TRBD2 (6 bases). The length of the CDR3 is 14 residues. Germline V gene data show CDR1 as MNHEY and CDR2 as SVGEGT. V lost 2 bases and J lost 7, with 14 bases in between. The CDR3 sequence: CASSYALEGGTQYF. The DNA of the CDR3 is TGTGCCAGCAGTTACGCATTGGAGGGTGGGACCCAGTACTTC.

The chain joins TRBV28 to TRBJ2-2, with 7 bases lining up with TRBD2. Germline lookup yields CDR1 MDHEN and CDR2 SYDVKM. V shed 7 bases, J shed 6 bases, and the junction held 14 bases outside the gene matches. The CDR3 runs to 16 residues. The CDR3 DNA is TGTGCCAGCACCCCTACACACCCTGGGGGGGCCGGGGAGCTGTTTTTT. The encoded protein is CASTPTHPGGAGELFF.

The gene calls are TRBV5-5 and TRBJ1-2, with 9 positions matching TRBD1. The CDR3 runs 15 residues. V dropped 5 bases and J dropped 2; count of bases not matched to a gene: 7. CDR1 SGHKS and CDR2 YYEKEE come from the germline V gene (reference sequence). The CDR3 sequence is CASSPTGGWNYGYTF. Written as DNA, the CDR3 is TGTGCCAGCAGTCCTACAGGGGGCTGGAACTATGGCTACACCTTC.

This sequence joins TRBV11-2 and TRBJ1-2, with TRBD1 matching 7 bases. The CDR3 runs 12 residues. From germline, CDR1 is SGHAT and CDR2 FQNNGV. Losses at the gene ends were 3 bases for V and 6 bases for J; bases not matched to a gene: 1. DNA for the CDR3: TGTGCCAGCAGCTTCGGACAGGATGGCTACACCTTC. Its protein product is CASSFGQDGYTF. Based on the CDR3 plus reference TRBV11-2 and TRBJ1-2, the full variable domain is EAGVAQSPRYKIIEKRQSVAFWCNPISGHATLYWYQQILGQGPKLLIQFQNNGVVDDSQLPKDRFSAERLKGVDSTLKIQPAKLEDSAVYLCASSFGQDGYTFGSGTRLTVV.

Here the CDR3 reads CASRPGTSGGAVEFF. CDR3 coding DNA: TGTGCCAGCAGACCCGGGACTAGCGGGGGGGCCGTCGAGTTCTTC. The chain joins TRBV2 to TRBJ2-1; 16 bases match TRBD2. Germline loops: CDR1 SNHLY, CDR2 FYNNEI. The trim removed 6 bases at V and 14 bases at J, leaving 10 bases unmatched. The CDR3 covers 15 residues.

The CDR3 spells CASSPGLAGVNNEQFF. CDR3 nucleotides: TGTGCCAGCAGTCCCGGGCTAGCGGGGGTAAACAATGAGCAGTTCTTC. The chain recombines TRBV6-2 or TRBV6-3 with TRBJ2-1, with 10 bases matching TRBD2. The ends lost 5 bases at V and 5 bases at J; junction bases unmatched: 9. The CDR3 extends over 16 amino acids. Germline CDR1 reads MNHEY; CDR2 reads SVGEGT.

J is TRBJ2-5 and V is TRBV5-1, with TRBD2 identical over 12 bases. With V trimmed by 3 bases and J by 2 bases, 8 bases remained unmatched. The germline V gene encodes CDR1 SGHRS and CDR2 YFSETQ. This CDR3 spans 17 amino acids. CDR3 loop: CASSYMRTSGNQETQYF. Here the CDR3 DNA reads TGCGCCAGCAGCTATATGCGGACTAGCGGGAATCAAGAGACCCAGTACTTC.